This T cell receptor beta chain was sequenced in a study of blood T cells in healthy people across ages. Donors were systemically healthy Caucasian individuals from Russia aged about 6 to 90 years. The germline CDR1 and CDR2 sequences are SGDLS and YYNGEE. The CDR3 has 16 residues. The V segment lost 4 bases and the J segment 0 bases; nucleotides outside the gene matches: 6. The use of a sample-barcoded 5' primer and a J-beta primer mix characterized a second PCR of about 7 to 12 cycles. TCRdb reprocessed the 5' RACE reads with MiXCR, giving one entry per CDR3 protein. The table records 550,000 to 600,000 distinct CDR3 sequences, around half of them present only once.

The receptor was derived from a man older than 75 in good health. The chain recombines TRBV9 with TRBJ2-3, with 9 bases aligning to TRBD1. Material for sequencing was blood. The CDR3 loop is CASSFRQGVSTDTQYF. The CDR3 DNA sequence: TGTGCCAGCAGCTTTCGACAGGGGGTCAGCACAGATACGCAGTATTTT. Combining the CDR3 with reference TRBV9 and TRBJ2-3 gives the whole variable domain DSGVTQTPKHLITATGQRVTLRCSPRSGDLSVYWYQQSLDQGLQFLIQYYNGEERAKGNILERFSAQQFPDLHSELNLSSLELGDSALYFCASSFRQGVSTDTQYFGPGTRLTVL.